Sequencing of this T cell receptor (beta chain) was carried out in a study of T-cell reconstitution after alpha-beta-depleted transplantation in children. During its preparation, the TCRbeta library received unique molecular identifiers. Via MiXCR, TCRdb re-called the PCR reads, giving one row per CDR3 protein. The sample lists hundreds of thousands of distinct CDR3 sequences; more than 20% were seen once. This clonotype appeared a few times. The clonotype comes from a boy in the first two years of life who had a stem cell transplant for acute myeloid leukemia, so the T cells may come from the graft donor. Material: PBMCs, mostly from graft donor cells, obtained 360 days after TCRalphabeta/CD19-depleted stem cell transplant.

The CDR3 sequence is CASRRGAQETQYF. In DNA form, the CDR3 reads TGTGCCAGCAGGAGGGGAGCCCAAGAGACCCAGTACTTC. This chain joins TRBV12-3 or TRBV12-4 and TRBJ2-5; the D gene could be TRBD1 or TRBD2 (5 bases each). The CDR3 spans 13 residues. Between the trimmed V and J ends, which lost 6 bases and 1 base, there was a span of 9 bases.